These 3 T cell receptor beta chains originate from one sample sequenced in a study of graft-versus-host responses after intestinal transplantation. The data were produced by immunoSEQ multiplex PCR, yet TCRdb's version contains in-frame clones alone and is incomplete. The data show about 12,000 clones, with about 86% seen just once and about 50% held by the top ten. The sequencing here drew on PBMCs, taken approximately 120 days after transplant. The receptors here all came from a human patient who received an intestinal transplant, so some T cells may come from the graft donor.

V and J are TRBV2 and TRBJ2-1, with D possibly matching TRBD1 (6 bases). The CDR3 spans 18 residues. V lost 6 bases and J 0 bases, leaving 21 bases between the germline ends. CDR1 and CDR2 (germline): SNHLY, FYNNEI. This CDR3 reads CASSIDRTLPSSYNEQFF. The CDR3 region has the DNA TGTGCCAGCAGCATCGACAGGACCCTACCGAGCTCCTACAATGAGCAGTTCTTC.

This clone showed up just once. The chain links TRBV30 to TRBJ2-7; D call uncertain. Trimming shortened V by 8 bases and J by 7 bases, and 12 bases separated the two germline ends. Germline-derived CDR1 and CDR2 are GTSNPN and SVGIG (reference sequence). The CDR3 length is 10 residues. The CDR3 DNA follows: TGTGCCCCTCCGGGCAGAGAGCAGTACTTC. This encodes CAPPGREQYF.

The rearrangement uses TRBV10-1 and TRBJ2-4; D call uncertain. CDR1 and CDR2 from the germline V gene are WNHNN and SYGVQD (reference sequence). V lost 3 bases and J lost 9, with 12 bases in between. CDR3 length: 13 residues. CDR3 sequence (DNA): TGCGCCAGCAGTGAACCCGGACGAGGCATTCAGTACTTC. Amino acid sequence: CASSEPGRGIQYF.